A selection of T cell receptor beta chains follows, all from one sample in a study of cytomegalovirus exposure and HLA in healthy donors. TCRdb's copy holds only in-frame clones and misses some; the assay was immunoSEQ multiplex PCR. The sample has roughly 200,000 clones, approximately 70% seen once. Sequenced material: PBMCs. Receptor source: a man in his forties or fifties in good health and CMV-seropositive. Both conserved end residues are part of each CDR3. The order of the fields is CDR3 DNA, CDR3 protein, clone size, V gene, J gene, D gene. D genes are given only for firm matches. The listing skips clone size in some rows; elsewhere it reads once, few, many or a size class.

cdr3_nt: TGTGCCAGCAGCTTGGCCGGGGGGGGTAGTGGCTACACCTTC
cdr3_aa: CASSLAGGGSGYTF
clone_size: NA
v_call: TRBV5-5
j_call: TRBJ1-2
d_call: NA

cdr3_nt: TGTGCCAGCTCACCCTCCGTCGGGTCCGGGGAGCTGTTTTTT
cdr3_aa: CASSPSVGSGELFF
clone_size: few
v_call: TRBV18
j_call: TRBJ2-2
d_call: NA

cdr3_nt: TGCGCCAGCAGCCCTCGGACAGGTCCCTACGAGCAGTACTTC
cdr3_aa: CASSPRTGPYEQYF
clone_size: NA
v_call: TRBV4-1
j_call: TRBJ2-7
d_call: TRBD1

cdr3_nt: TGTGCTAGTGGTTTGGTAGTGAGGGGAGGAGAGACCCAGTACTTC
cdr3_aa: CASGLVVRGGETQYF
clone_size: NA
v_call: TRBV12-5
j_call: TRBJ2-5
d_call: NA

cdr3_nt: TGTGCCAGTAGTATAAACAGGGGGCACGGCTACACCTTC
cdr3_aa: CASSINRGHGYTF
clone_size: NA
v_call: TRBV19
j_call: TRBJ1-2
d_call: TRBD1

cdr3_nt: TGTGCCAGCAGCTCCATTTATGGGGGCCGCTACTACGAGCAGTACTTC
cdr3_aa: CASSSIYGGRYYEQYF
clone_size: few
v_call: TRBV13
j_call: TRBJ2-7
d_call: NA

cdr3_nt: TGTGCCAGCAGCCCCTGGACAGGGTCCAATGAGCAGTTCTTC
cdr3_aa: CASSPWTGSNEQFF
clone_size: NA
v_call: TRBV5-4
j_call: TRBJ2-1
d_call: TRBD1

cdr3_nt: TGTGCCAGCAGCCCGACAGGGGTTGATGGCTACACCTTC
cdr3_aa: CASSPTGVDGYTF
clone_size: once
v_call: TRBV5-6
j_call: TRBJ1-2
d_call: TRBD1

cdr3_nt: TGTGCCAGCAGCTTACGGGATCAGCCCCAGCATTTT
cdr3_aa: CASSLRDQPQHF
clone_size: NA
v_call: TRBV7-9
j_call: TRBJ1-5
d_call: NA

cdr3_nt: TGTGCCAGCAGCTTAAATACAGGGGAAAACTATGGCTACACCTTC
cdr3_aa: CASSLNTGENYGYTF
clone_size: NA
v_call: TRBV7-3
j_call: TRBJ1-2
d_call: TRBD1

cdr3_nt: TGCGCCAGCAGCCTGAGTACGACAGGGGTTAATTCACCCCTCCACTTT
cdr3_aa: CASSLSTTGVNSPLHF
clone_size: NA
v_call: TRBV5-1
j_call: TRBJ1-6
d_call: TRBD1

cdr3_nt: TGTGCCAGCAGCCCGCGGACAGGAACGAACACCGGGGAGCTGTTTTTT
cdr3_aa: CASSPRTGTNTGELFF
clone_size: NA
v_call: TRBV9
j_call: TRBJ2-2
d_call: TRBD1

cdr3_nt: TGTGCCAGCAGTGATGATGTCGGCCTCCCGGGAGCTTTCTTT
cdr3_aa: CASSDDVGLPGAFF
clone_size: few
v_call: TRBV2
j_call: TRBJ1-1
d_call: NA

cdr3_nt: TGCGCCAGCAGCGACGGGGGCACAGATACGCAGTATTTT
cdr3_aa: CASSDGGTDTQYF
clone_size: NA
v_call: TRBV5-1
j_call: TRBJ2-3
d_call: NA

cdr3_nt: TGTGCCAGCAGTTTGGAGAAGTACGAGCAGTACTTC
cdr3_aa: CASSLEKYEQYF
clone_size: once
v_call: TRBV28
j_call: TRBJ2-7
d_call: NA

cdr3_nt: TGTGCCAGCTCACCACAGGGGGCTGAGGGGGCAAGGTCTTTCTTT
cdr3_aa: CASSPQGAEGARSFF
clone_size: NA
v_call: TRBV18
j_call: TRBJ1-1
d_call: TRBD1

cdr3_nt: TGCGCCAGCAGCCAAGCGACAGGGGGGTTTAACTATGGCTACACCTTC
cdr3_aa: CASSQATGGFNYGYTF
clone_size: NA
v_call: TRBV4-3
j_call: TRBJ1-2
d_call: TRBD1

cdr3_nt: TGTGCCATCAGTGAGTCGGAGCGGGGGGGCTCTTCGGAGTTCTTC
cdr3_aa: CAISESERGGSSEFF
clone_size: few
v_call: TRBV10-3
j_call: TRBJ2-1
d_call: TRBD2

cdr3_nt: TGTGCCAGCAGCTTGAGTATAAGCGGGGGGGCCAGATACACAGATACGCAGTATTTT
cdr3_aa: CASSLSISGGARYTDTQYF
clone_size: NA
v_call: TRBV5-6
j_call: TRBJ2-3
d_call: TRBD2

cdr3_nt: TGTGCCAGCAGCCCTCTGACAGGGTCGGTCGGGGAGCTGTTTTTT
cdr3_aa: CASSPLTGSVGELFF
clone_size: once
v_call: TRBV7-2
j_call: TRBJ2-2
d_call: TRBD1

cdr3_nt: TGTGCCAGCAGCTTAGACAGGGGGACTGAAAAACTGTTTTTT
cdr3_aa: CASSLDRGTEKLFF
clone_size: NA
v_call: TRBV7-2
j_call: TRBJ1-4
d_call: TRBD1

cdr3_nt: TGCAGCGTTGTCCGACAGGGCACTAACTATGGCTACACCTTC
cdr3_aa: CSVVRQGTNYGYTF
clone_size: NA
v_call: TRBV29-1
j_call: TRBJ1-2
d_call: TRBD1

cdr3_nt: TGTGCCAGCAGTTACTCGATGGAGGGGGCTACTGAAGCTTTCTTT
cdr3_aa: CASSYSMEGATEAFF
clone_size: NA
v_call: TRBV6-6
j_call: TRBJ1-1
d_call: TRBD1

cdr3_nt: TGTGCCAGCAGCCCTGGCGGGACGTTATCCTCACTGGGCTACACCTTC
cdr3_aa: CASSPGGTLSSLGYTF
clone_size: NA
v_call: TRBV4-2
j_call: TRBJ1-2
d_call: NA

cdr3_nt: TGCAGCGACGACAGTGGCTACACCTTC
cdr3_aa: CSDDSGYTF
clone_size: NA
v_call: TRBV29-1
j_call: TRBJ1-2
d_call: NA

cdr3_nt: TGCAGCGTGCAGGGGGTTAGCAATCAGCCCCAGCATTTT
cdr3_aa: CSVQGVSNQPQHF
clone_size: NA
v_call: TRBV29-1
j_call: TRBJ1-5
d_call: TRBD1

cdr3_nt: TGTGCCAGCAGTGGGCCATATAACTATGGCTACACCTTC
cdr3_aa: CASSGPYNYGYTF
clone_size: few
v_call: TRBV6-1
j_call: TRBJ1-2
d_call: NA

cdr3_nt: TGTGCCAGCTCGCGGGCCGACTATTCCAATACGCAGTATTTT
cdr3_aa: CASSRADYSNTQYF
clone_size: NA
v_call: TRBV7-2
j_call: TRBJ2-3
d_call: NA

cdr3_nt: TGTGCCAGCAGCCATGGTGCTAGCGGGGGGCTGAACACCGGGGAGCTGTTTTTT
cdr3_aa: CASSHGASGGLNTGELFF
clone_size: NA
v_call: TRBV7-8
j_call: TRBJ2-2
d_call: TRBD2

cdr3_nt: TGTGCCAGTAGTATACGACAGGGGGCCGGTCAGCCCCAGCATTTT
cdr3_aa: CASSIRQGAGQPQHF
clone_size: once
v_call: TRBV19
j_call: TRBJ1-5
d_call: TRBD1

cdr3_nt: TGTGCCAGTAGTCCTGGACAGGGAACCTCACCCCTCCACTTT
cdr3_aa: CASSPGQGTSPLHF
clone_size: NA
v_call: TRBV19
j_call: TRBJ1-6
d_call: TRBD1

cdr3_nt: TGTGCCAGCAGTCCCCAGGCGAACACCGGGGAGCTGTTTTTT
cdr3_aa: CASSPQANTGELFF
clone_size: NA
v_call: TRBV25-1
j_call: TRBJ2-2
d_call: NA

cdr3_nt: TGTGCCAGCAGCGTTTACGGACAACCGTCGGGCAATGAGCAGTTCTTC
cdr3_aa: CASSVYGQPSGNEQFF
clone_size: NA
v_call: TRBV7-2
j_call: TRBJ2-1
d_call: NA

cdr3_nt: TGTGCCAGCAGTCCCAGGGTACAGTACGAGCAGTACTTC
cdr3_aa: CASSPRVQYEQYF
clone_size: NA
v_call: TRBV6-5
j_call: TRBJ2-7
d_call: NA

cdr3_nt: TGTTCCAGCAGCTCGGGGGTAGGTGACGAGCAGTACTTC
cdr3_aa: CSSSSGVGDEQYF
clone_size: NA
v_call: TRBV7-9
j_call: TRBJ2-7
d_call: NA

cdr3_nt: TGCGCCAGCAGCCAAGATGAGCGGGGGGTCACAGATACGCAGTATTTT
cdr3_aa: CASSQDERGVTDTQYF
clone_size: NA
v_call: TRBV4-3
j_call: TRBJ2-3
d_call: TRBD2

cdr3_nt: TGTGCCAGCAGTTCTACGACAGGGGAGATCTTAGAAGCTTTCTTT
cdr3_aa: CASSSTTGEILEAFF
clone_size: once
v_call: TRBV28
j_call: TRBJ1-1
d_call: TRBD1

cdr3_nt: TGTGCCAGCAGCTTTTATTCGCTGGGGGGGGCAGTTGAGCAGTTCTTC
cdr3_aa: CASSFYSLGGAVEQFF
clone_size: NA
v_call: TRBV5-6
j_call: TRBJ2-1
d_call: NA

cdr3_nt: TGTGCCAGCAGCCGAGGGACAGGGGATGGCTACACCTTC
cdr3_aa: CASSRGTGDGYTF
clone_size: NA
v_call: TRBV5-5
j_call: TRBJ1-2
d_call: TRBD1

cdr3_nt: TGTGCCAGTAGTACCCGGGAAGAGTCGGGGGAGCAGTACTTC
cdr3_aa: CASSTREESGEQYF
clone_size: NA
v_call: TRBV19
j_call: TRBJ2-7
d_call: NA

cdr3_nt: TGTGCCAGCAGTTACGACAGGGGTTCCTACAATGAGCAGTTCTTC
cdr3_aa: CASSYDRGSYNEQFF
clone_size: NA
v_call: TRBV6-5
j_call: TRBJ2-1
d_call: TRBD1

cdr3_nt: TGTGCCAGCAGCCTAGGAGCTAGCGGGGGTTACCAAGAGACCCAGTACTTC
cdr3_aa: CASSLGASGGYQETQYF
clone_size: NA
v_call: TRBV5-4
j_call: TRBJ2-5
d_call: TRBD2

cdr3_nt: TGTGCCAGTACCCGGGGACGACTAGCGGGGGACCTCTACAATGAGCAGTTCTTC
cdr3_aa: CASTRGRLAGDLYNEQFF
clone_size: NA
v_call: TRBV19
j_call: TRBJ2-1
d_call: TRBD2